Listed below are T cell receptor beta chains from one sample, sequenced in a study of blood T cell repertoires in COVID-19. The data were produced by immunoSEQ multiplex PCR, yet TCRdb's version contains in-frame clones alone and is incomplete. Seen here are some 240,000 clones, 90% observed once, and the top ten hold roughly 2%. The sequenced material came from peripheral blood. The receptors here all came from a woman aged 60 to 75 with COVID-19, enrolled during active disease. Both conserved end residues are part of each CDR3. D genes are given only for firm matches. Expanded clones are given a class, and other clones once, few, many or no size at all.

TRBV7-2,TRBJ2-1,.,.,CASSLGSGNYNEQFF,TGTGCCAGCAGCTTAGGGTCGGGAAACTACAATGAGCAGTTCTTC
TRBV27,TRBJ1-6,TRBD1,.,CASSWTGGGSPLHF,TGTGCCAGCAGTTGGACAGGGGGTGGTTCACCCCTCCACTTT
TRBV5-1,TRBJ1-6,.,once,CASSSREENSPLHF,TGCGCCAGCAGCAGCCGGGAGGAAAATTCACCCCTCCACTTT
TRBV29-1,TRBJ1-2,.,.,CSVSTGYVYTF,TGCAGCGTGTCGACAGGATATGTCTACACCTTC
TRBV6-2/TRBV6-3,TRBJ1-5,TRBD1,.,CASSNDRVYQPQHF,TGTGCCAGCAGTAATGACAGGGTTTATCAGCCCCAGCATTTT
TRBV24-1,TRBJ1-2,TRBD1,.,CATSLDRDNYGYTF,TGTGCCACCAGCCTGGACAGGGACAACTATGGCTACACCTTC
TRBV7-3,TRBJ2-7,TRBD1,.,CASSLDRENEQYF,TGTGCCAGCAGCTTGGACAGGGAGAACGAGCAGTACTTC
TRBV7-9,TRBJ1-2,TRBD1,once,CASSSSARQGDYGYTF,TGTGCCAGCAGCTCCTCAGCCCGACAGGGGGACTATGGCTACACCTTC
TRBV6-4,TRBJ1-2,.,.,CATDPTPRGQTYGYTF,TGTGCCACCGACCCCACCCCCAGGGGCCAGACCTATGGCTACACCTTC
TRBV2,TRBJ2-1,.,.,CASSEPSSYNEQFF,TGTGCCAGCAGTGAACCGAGCTCCTACAATGAGCAGTTCTTC
TRBV19,TRBJ1-4,.,.,CATDNPQGPTNEKLFF,TGTGCAACAGACAACCCACAGGGACCAACTAATGAAAAACTGTTTTTT
TRBV19,TRBJ2-5,TRBD1,.,CASSIPGTGGRETQYF,TGTGCCAGTAGTATCCCCGGGACAGGGGGGAGGGAGACCCAGTACTTC
TRBV14,TRBJ2-5,.,.,CASSQRSQETQYF,TGTGCCAGCAGCCAACGGAGTCAAGAGACCCAGTACTTC
TRBV3-1/TRBV3-2,TRBJ2-7,.,.,CASSQGGFTITPSEQYF,TGTGCCAGCAGCCAAGGTGGGTTTACTATAACGCCTAGCGAGCAGTACTTC
TRBV19,TRBJ2-7,.,.,CASSTGGGLSYEQYF,TGTGCCAGTAGTACGGGCGGGGGCCTCTCCTACGAGCAGTACTTC
TRBV7-2,TRBJ2-2,TRBD1,.,CASSPQDRVGGELFF,TGTGCCAGCAGCCCACAAGACAGGGTTGGCGGGGAGCTGTTTTTT
TRBV10-3,TRBJ1-1,.,.,CATRGLNTEAFF,TGTGCCACCCGAGGCCTGAACACTGAAGCTTTCTTT
TRBV19,TRBJ1-1,.,.,CASSSGLGTEAFF,TGTGCCAGTAGTAGTGGGCTGGGCACTGAAGCTTTCTTT
TRBV13,TRBJ1-1,TRBD1,.,CASRPGQGTTEAFF,TGTGCCAGCCGACCGGGACAGGGGACCACTGAAGCTTTCTTT
TRBV10-3,TRBJ1-3,.,.,CAISGAGSGVPGNTIYF,TGTGCCATCAGCGGGGCGGGCTCAGGGGTCCCTGGAAACACCATATATTTT
TRBV15,TRBJ1-5,.,.,CATSSPTANQPQHF,TGTGCCACCAGCAGCCCGACAGCAAATCAGCCCCAGCATTTT
TRBV4-1,TRBJ2-3,TRBD2,.,CASSHFSGSTDTQYF,TGCGCCAGCAGCCACTTTAGCGGGAGCACAGATACGCAGTATTTT
TRBV30,TRBJ2-3,.,once,CAWSVEKFLTSTDTQYF,TGTGCCTGGAGTGTTGAGAAATTCCTGACTAGCACAGATACGCAGTATTTT
TRBV2,TRBJ2-7,TRBD2,.,CASSLLAGGDYEQYF,TGTGCCAGCAGCCTACTAGCGGGGGGAGACTACGAGCAGTACTTC
TRBV13,TRBJ1-2,TRBD1,.,CASRAVGQTWGYGYTF,TGTGCCAGCCGCGCTGTGGGACAGACATGGGGCTATGGCTACACCTTC
TRBV20-1,TRBJ1-2,.,once,CSAKDQIDYTF,TGCAGTGCTAAAGATCAGATTGACTACACCTTC
TRBV10-3,TRBJ2-7,.,.,CAISESASYEQYF,TGTGCCATCAGTGAGTCGGCCTCCTACGAGCAGTACTTC
TRBV5-1,TRBJ1-1,.,.,CASSLAEDSYGAEAFF,TGCGCCAGCAGCTTGGCCGAGGACAGTTACGGTGCTGAAGCTTTCTTT
TRBV7-2,TRBJ2-4,.,.,CASSLAPTAGNIQYF,TGTGCCAGCAGCTTGGCCCCGACAGCGGGAAACATTCAGTACTTC
TRBV6-2/TRBV6-3,TRBJ1-3,.,.,CASSYDGLDNTIYF,TGTGCCAGCAGTTACGACGGACTCGACAACACCATATATTTT
TRBV5-1,TRBJ1-2,.,.,CASSPGESYGYTF,TGCGCCAGCAGCCCAGGGGAATCCTATGGCTACACCTTC
TRBV4-3,TRBJ1-6,TRBD1,.,CASSQAGQGHNSPLHF,TGCGCCAGCAGCCAAGCCGGACAGGGCCATAATTCACCCCTCCACTTT
TRBV7-6,TRBJ1-2,.,.,CASSLGIDSASGYTF,TGTGCCAGCAGCTTAGGGATAGACAGTGCGTCTGGCTACACCTTC
TRBV4-1,TRBJ2-2,.,.,CASSQDRVTGELFF,TGCGCCAGCAGCCAAGATCGAGTCACCGGGGAGCTGTTTTTT
TRBV12-5,TRBJ1-1,TRBD1,once,CASGLVQQGAVTAFF,TGTGCTAGTGGTTTGGTACAACAGGGGGCAGTTACAGCTTTCTTT
TRBV3-1/TRBV3-2,TRBJ2-7,.,.,CASSQGDAAGYEQYF,TGTGCCAGCAGCCAAGGTGATGCTGCGGGGTACGAGCAGTACTTC
TRBV6-4,TRBJ1-2,.,.,CASSDSHRDNRPYTF,TGTGCCAGCAGTGACTCGCACCGGGACAACAGGCCTTACACCTTC
TRBV18,TRBJ1-2,.,.,CASTRDRIVGALRAGYTF,TGTGCCAGCACCCGGGATCGAATTGTGGGGGCTCTTAGGGCTGGCTACACCTTC
TRBV6-2/TRBV6-3,TRBJ2-5,TRBD2,.,CASSYQGLAGGPFQETQYF,TGTGCCAGCAGTTACCAGGGACTAGCGGGGGGTCCATTCCAAGAGACCCAGTACTTC
TRBV7-8,TRBJ1-3,TRBD1,.,CASSWGQTGNTIYF,TGTGCCAGCAGCTGGGGACAGACTGGAAACACCATATATTTT
TRBV5-4,TRBJ2-2,.,.,CASSLRRGVPGGELFF,TGTGCCAGCAGCTTGAGGCGGGGCGTACCCGGCGGGGAGCTGTTTTTT
TRBV6-5,TRBJ1-6,.,.,CASSYRWNSNNSPLHF,TGTGCCAGCAGTTACCGATGGAACAGCAATAATTCACCCCTCCACTTT